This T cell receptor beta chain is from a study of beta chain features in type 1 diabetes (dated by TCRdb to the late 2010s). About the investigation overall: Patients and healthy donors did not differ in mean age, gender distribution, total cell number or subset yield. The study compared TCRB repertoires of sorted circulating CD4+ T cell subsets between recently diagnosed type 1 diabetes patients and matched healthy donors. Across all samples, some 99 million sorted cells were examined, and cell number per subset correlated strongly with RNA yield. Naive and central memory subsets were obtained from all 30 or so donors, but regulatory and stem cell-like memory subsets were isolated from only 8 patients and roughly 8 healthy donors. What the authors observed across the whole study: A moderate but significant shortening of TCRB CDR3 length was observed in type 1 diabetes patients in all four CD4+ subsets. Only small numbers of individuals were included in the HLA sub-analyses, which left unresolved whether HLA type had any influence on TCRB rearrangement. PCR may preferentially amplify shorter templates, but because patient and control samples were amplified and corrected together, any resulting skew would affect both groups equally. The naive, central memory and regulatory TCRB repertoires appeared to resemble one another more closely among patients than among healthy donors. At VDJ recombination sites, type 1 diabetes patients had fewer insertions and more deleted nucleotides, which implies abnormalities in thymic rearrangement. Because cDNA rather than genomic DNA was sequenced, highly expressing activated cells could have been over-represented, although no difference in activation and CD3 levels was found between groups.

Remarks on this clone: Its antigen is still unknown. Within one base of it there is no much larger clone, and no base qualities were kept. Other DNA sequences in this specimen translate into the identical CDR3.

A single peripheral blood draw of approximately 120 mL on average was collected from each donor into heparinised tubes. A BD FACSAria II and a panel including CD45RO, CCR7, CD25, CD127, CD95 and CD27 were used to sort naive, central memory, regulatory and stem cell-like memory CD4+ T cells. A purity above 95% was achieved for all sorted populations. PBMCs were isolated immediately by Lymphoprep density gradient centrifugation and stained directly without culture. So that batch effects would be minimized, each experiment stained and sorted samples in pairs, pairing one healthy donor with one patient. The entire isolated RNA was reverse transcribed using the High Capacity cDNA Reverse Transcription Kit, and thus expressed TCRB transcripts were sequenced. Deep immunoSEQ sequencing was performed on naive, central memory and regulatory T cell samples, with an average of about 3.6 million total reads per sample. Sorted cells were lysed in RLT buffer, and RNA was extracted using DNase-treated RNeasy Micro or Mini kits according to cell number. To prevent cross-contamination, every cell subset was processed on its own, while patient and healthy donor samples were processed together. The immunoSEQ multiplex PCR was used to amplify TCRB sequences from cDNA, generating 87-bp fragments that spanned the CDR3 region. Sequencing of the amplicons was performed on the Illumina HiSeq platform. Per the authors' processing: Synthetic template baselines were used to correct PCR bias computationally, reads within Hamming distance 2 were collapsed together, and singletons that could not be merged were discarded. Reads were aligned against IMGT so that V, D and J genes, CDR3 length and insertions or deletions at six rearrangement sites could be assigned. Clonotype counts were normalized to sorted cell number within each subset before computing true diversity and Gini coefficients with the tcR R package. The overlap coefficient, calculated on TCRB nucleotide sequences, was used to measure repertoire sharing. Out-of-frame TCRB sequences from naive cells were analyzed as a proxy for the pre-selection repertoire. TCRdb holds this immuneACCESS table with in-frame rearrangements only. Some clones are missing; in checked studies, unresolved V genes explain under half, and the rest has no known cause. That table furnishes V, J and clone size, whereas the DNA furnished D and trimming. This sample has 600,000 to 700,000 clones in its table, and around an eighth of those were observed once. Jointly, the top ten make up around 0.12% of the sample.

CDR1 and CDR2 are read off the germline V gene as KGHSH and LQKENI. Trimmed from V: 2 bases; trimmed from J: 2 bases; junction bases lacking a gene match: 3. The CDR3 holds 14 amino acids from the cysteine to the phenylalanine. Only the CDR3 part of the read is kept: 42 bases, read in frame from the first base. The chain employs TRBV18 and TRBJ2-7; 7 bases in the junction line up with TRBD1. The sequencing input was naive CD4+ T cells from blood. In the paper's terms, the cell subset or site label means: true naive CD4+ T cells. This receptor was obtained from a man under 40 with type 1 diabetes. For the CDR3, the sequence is CASSPGTATYEQYF. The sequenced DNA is TGTGCCAGCTCACCAGGGACAGCGACCTACGAGCAGTACTTC.